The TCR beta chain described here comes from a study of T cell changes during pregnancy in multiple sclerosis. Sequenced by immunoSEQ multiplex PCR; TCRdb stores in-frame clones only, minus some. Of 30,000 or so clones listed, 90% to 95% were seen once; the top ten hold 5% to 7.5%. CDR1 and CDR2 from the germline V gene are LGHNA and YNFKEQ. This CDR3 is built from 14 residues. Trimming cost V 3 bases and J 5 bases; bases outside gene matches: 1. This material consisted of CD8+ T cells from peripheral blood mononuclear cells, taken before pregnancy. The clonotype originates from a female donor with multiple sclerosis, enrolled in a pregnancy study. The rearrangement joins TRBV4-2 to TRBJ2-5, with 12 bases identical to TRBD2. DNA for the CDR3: TGTGCCAGCAGCCAGGGACTAGCGGGCGAGACCCAGTACTTC. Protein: CASSQGLAGETQYF.